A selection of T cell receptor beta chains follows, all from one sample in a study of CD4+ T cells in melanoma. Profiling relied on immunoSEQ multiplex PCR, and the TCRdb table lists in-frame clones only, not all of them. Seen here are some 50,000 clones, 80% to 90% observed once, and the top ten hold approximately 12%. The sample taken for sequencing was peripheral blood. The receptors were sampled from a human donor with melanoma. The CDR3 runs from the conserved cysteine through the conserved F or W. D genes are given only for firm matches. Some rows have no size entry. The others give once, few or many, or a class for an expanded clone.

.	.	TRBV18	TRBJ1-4	TGTGCCAGCTCACCCTTCCCTCGGGCCACAACTAATGAAAAACTGTTTTTT	CASSPFPRATTNEKLFF
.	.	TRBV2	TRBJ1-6	TGTGCCAGCAGTGAAGGTTGGGACTCACCCCTCCACTTT	CASSEGWDSPLHF
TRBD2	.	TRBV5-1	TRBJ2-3	TGCGCCAGCAGCGCGGGACTAGCGGGGAGCCCACAGTATTTT	CASSAGLAGSPQYF
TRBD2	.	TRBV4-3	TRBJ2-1	TGCGCCAGCAGCCGACAAGGACTAGCGGGGGGTGGCAATGAGCAGTTCTTC	CASSRQGLAGGGNEQFF
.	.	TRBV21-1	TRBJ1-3	TGTGCCAGTGGGGGGGAGGGATCTGGAAACACCATATATTTT	CASGGEGSGNTIYF
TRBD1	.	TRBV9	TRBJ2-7	TGTGCCAGCAGCGTAGAAGGGACAGGGGGCTACGAGCAGTACTTC	CASSVEGTGGYEQYF
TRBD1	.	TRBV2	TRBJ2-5	TGTGCCAGCAGTGAGGGTAGCCGGACAGGGCTGAGAAAAGAGACCCAGTACTTC	CASSEGSRTGLRKETQYF
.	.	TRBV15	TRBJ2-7	TGTGCCACCAGCAGATCAGGAAAAGGGAAGTCCTACGAGCAGTACTTC	CATSRSGKGKSYEQYF
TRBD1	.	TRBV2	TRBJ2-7	TGTGCCAGCAACGGACAGGGGGCCACCTACGAGCAGTACTTC	CASNGQGATYEQYF
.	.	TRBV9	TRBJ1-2	TGTGCCAGCAGCGAGGTCGTGGGGACCGGTGGCTACACCTTC	CASSEVVGTGGYTF
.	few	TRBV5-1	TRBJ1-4	TGCGCCAGCAGCTTCGGGTCCGCGGGGGCTAATGAAAAACTGTTTTTT	CASSFGSAGANEKLFF
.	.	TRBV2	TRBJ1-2	TGTGCCAGCAGCCCCGGCCTTCGCTATGGCTACACCTTC	CASSPGLRYGYTF
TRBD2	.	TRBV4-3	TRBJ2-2	TGCGCCAGCAGCCAAGGTGTCAGCGGGGAGAACACCGGGGAGCTGTTTTTT	CASSQGVSGENTGELFF
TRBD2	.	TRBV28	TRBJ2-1	TGTGCCAGCAGTTTAACTAGCGGGGGGATTAATGAGCAGTTCTTC	CASSLTSGGINEQFF
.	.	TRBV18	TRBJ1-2	TGTGCCAGCTCAGAGACAGGACATAACTATGGCTACACCTTC	CASSETGHNYGYTF
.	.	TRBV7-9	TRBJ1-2	TGTGCCAGCAGCTTAGACAGATACTATGGCTACACCTTC	CASSLDRYYGYTF
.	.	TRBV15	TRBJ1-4	TGTGCCGCCAGGGACTCCGAAGGATTTAAACTGTTTTTT	CAARDSEGFKLFF
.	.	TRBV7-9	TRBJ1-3	TGTGCCAGCAGCTTAACCGGACTGAAGAACGGAAACACCATATATTTT	CASSLTGLKNGNTIYF
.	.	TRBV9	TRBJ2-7	TGTGCCAGCAGCCCCCTCGATCGCGGGGAGCAGTACTTC	CASSPLDRGEQYF
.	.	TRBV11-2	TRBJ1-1	TGTGCCAGCAGCTTAGGAATCATGAACACTGAAGCTTTCTTT	CASSLGIMNTEAFF
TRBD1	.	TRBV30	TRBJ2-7	TGTGCCTTACGGACAGGGGGCGAATTCTACGAGCAGTACTTC	CALRTGGEFYEQYF
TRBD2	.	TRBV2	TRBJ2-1	TGTGCCAGCAGTGGAAGAAGCGGGGGCTACAATGAGCAGTTCTTC	CASSGRSGGYNEQFF
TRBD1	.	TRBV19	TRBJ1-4	TGTGCCAGTAGTACCCCACGGACAGGAGGGAATGAAAAACTGTTTTTT	CASSTPRTGGNEKLFF
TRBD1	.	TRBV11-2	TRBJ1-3	TGTGCCAGCAGCCCGACCGGGACAGATGGAAACACCATATATTTT	CASSPTGTDGNTIYF
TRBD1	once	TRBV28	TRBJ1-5	TGTGCCAGCAGTTTTTTGGCGGGACAGGGAGTGGAGGGGCCCCAGCATTTT	CASSFLAGQGVEGPQHF
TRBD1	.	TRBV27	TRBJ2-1	TGTGCCAGCAGTCGGCCACCGGACAGGGGGAATGAGCAGTTCTTC	CASSRPPDRGNEQFF
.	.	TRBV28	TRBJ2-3	TGTGCCAGCAGTTTGCTTCAACCCCCAGATACGCAGTATTTT	CASSLLQPPDTQYF
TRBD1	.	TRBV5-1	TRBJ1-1	TGCGCCAGCAGCGGCACAGGGGGCAGGTTTTTCACTGAAGCTTTCTTT	CASSGTGGRFFTEAFF
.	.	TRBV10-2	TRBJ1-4	TGCGCCAGCAGTGAGTCGACTCCGACCTCAAAACTGTTTTTT	CASSESTPTSKLFF
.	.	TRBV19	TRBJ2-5	TGTGCCAGTAGTACCCGAGACGCGGGGGCTCGGGAGACCCAGTACTTC	CASSTRDAGARETQYF
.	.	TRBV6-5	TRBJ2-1	TGTGCCAGCAGTTATACGGCAAGAGGGACCAATGAGCAGTTCTTC	CASSYTARGTNEQFF
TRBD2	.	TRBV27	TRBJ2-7	TGTGCCAGCAGTTTCCTGACTAGCGGGGGGACCCACGAGCAGTACTTC	CASSFLTSGGTHEQYF
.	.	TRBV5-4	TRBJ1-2	TGTGCCAGCAGCTTCGATACTTTAGACCCTGTAAGGGGCTACACCTTC	CASSFDTLDPVRGYTF
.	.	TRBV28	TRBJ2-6	TGTGCCAGCAGTTTATTTAGGGGGGGCTCTGGGGCCAACGTCCTGACTTTC	CASSLFRGGSGANVLTF
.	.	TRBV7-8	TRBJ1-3	TGTGCCAGCAGCTTAGCGCTTCAATACTCTGGAAACACCATATATTTT	CASSLALQYSGNTIYF
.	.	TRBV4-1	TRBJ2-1	TGCGCCAGCAGCCCTATACAGGGCGATGAGCAGTTCTTC	CASSPIQGDEQFF
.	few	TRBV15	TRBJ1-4	TGTGCCACCAGCAGAGAAACAGCGAAAGAAAAACTGTTTTTT	CATSRETAKEKLFF
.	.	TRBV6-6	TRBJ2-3	TGTGCCAGCAGTAAATCGGTAGGGACAGATACGCAGTATTTT	CASSKSVGTDTQYF
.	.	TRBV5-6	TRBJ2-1	TGTGCCAGCAGCTTGAGAGGGGGGCCTTACAATGAGCAGTTCTTC	CASSLRGGPYNEQFF
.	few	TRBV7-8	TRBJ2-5	TGTGCCAGCAGCACGGACGGACGCCGACAAGAGACCCAGTACTTC	CASSTDGRRQETQYF
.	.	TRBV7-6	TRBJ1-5	TGTGCCAGCAGCCAGGGGCATCAGCCCCAGCATTTT	CASSQGHQPQHF
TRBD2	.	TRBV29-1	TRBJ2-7	TGCAGCGTTGAAGATCCAACGGGGGGTTACGAGCAGTACTTC	CSVEDPTGGYEQYF
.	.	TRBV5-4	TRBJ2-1	TGTGCCAGCAGCTTTGAGGACAACAATGAGCAGTTCTTC	CASSFEDNNEQFF
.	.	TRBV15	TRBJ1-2	TGTGCCACCAGCAGATATGACCGACCCGGCACCTTC	CATSRYDRPGTF
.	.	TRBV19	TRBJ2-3	TGTGCCAGTAGTCCCACTTCTAGCACAGATACGCAGTATTTT	CASSPTSSTDTQYF
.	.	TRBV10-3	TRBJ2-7	TGTGCCATCAGTGAGGAGGAAGGGGCCTACGAGCAGTACTTC	CAISEEEGAYEQYF
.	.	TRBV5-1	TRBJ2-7	TGCGCCAGCAGCTTTCACGGATACGAGCAGTACTTC	CASSFHGYEQYF
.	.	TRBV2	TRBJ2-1	TGTGCCAGCAGTCCCTGGTCCTTCGATGAGCAGTTCTTC	CASSPWSFDEQFF
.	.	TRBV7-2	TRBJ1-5	TGTGCCAGCAGCTTTATAGGCCCTAGCAATCAGCCCCAGCATTTT	CASSFIGPSNQPQHF
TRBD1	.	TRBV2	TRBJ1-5	TGTGCCAGCAGTGCGGGACAGCTTCCCAATCAGCCCCAGCATTTT	CASSAGQLPNQPQHF
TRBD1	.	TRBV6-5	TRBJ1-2	TGTGCCAGCAGTCCGCGGGACAGGGGCTATGGCTACACCTTC	CASSPRDRGYGYTF
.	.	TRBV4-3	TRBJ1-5	TGCGCCAGCAGCCTTCAGGCTAATCAGCCCCAGCATTTT	CASSLQANQPQHF